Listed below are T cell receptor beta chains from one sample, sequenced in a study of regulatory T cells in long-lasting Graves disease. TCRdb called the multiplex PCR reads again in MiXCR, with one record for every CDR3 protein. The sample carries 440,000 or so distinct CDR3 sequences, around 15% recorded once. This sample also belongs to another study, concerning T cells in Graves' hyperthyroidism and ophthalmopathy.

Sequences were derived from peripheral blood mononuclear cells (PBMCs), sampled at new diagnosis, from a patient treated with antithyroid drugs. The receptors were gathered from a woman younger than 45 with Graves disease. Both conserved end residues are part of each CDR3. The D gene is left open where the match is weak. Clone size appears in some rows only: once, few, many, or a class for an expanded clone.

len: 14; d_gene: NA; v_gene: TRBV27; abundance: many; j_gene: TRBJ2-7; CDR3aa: CASSLRGRSYEQYF
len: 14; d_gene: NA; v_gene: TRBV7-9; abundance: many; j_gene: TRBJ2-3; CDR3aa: CASSLGSRADTQYF
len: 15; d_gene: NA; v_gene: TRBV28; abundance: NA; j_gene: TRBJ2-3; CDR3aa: CASSLRERRTDTQYF
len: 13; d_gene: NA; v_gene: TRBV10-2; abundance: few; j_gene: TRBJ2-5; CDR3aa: CASTYENQETQYF
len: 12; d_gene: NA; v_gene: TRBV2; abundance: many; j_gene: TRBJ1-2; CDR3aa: CASSSQDNGYTF
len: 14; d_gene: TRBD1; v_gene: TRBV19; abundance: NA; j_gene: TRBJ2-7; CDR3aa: CASSSTGVHYEQYF
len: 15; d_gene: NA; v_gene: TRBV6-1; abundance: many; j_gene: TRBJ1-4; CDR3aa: CASFAQRSRNEKLFF
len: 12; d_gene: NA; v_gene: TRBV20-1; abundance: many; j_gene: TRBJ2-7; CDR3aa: CSARVGFHEQYF
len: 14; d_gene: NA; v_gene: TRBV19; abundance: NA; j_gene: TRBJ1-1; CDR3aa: CASRPGVADTEAFF
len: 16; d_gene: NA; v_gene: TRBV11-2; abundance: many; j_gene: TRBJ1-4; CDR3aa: CASSLVVWQGREKLFF
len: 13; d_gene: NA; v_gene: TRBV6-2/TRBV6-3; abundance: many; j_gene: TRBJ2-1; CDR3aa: CASSLGLGDEQFF
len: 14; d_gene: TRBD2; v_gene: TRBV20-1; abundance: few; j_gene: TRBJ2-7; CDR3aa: CSAPLASLSYEQYF
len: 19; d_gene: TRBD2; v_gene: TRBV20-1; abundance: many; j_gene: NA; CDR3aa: CSARDNGGIGLAGLVEQFF
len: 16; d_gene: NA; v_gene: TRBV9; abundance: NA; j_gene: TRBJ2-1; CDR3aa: CASSPTYELGWNEQFF
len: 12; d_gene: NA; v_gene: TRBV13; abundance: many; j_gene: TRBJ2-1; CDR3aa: CASSPTRNEQFF
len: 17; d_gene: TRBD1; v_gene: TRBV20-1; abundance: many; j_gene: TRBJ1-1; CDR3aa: CSARDQLGGGIVAEAFF
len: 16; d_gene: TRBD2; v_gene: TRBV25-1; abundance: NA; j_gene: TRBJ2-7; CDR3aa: CASSEPAGGLTYEQYF
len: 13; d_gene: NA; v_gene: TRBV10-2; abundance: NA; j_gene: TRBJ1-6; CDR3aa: CASRYQDSSPLHF
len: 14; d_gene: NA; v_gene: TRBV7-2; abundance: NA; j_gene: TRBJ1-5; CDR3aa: CASSGRDRNQPQHF
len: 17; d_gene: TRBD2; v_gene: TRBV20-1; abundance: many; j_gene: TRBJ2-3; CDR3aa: CSAGGASGTASTDTQYF
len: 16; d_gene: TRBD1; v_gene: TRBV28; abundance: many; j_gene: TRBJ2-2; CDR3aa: CASSLAGGASYGELFF
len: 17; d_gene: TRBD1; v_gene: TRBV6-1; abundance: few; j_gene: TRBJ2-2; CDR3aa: CASSEEPTGLGAGELFF
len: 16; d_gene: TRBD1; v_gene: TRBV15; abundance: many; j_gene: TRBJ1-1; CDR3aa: CATSRPRQGQNTEAFF
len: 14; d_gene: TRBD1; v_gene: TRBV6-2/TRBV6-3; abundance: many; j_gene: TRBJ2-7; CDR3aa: CASSVTGGGYEQYF
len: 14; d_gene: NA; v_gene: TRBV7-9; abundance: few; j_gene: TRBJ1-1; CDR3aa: CASTWAAGNTEAFF
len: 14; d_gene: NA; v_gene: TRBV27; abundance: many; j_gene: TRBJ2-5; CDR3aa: CASSPRVRMETQYF
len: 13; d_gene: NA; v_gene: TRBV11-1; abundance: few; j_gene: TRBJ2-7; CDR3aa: CASSLGDRAEQYF
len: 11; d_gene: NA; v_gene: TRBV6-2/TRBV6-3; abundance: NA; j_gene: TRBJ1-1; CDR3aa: CATSEGKDAFF
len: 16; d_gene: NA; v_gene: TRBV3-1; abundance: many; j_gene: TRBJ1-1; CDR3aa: CASSFRRDGWGTEAFF
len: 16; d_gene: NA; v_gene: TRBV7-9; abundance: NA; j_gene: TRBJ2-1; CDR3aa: CASSLTRTRSYNEQFF
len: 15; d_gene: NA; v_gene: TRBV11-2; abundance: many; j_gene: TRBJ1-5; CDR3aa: CASSQGPRRNQPQHF
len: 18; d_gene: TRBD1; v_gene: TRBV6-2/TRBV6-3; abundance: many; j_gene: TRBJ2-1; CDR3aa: CASSYSSRDRSSYNEQFF
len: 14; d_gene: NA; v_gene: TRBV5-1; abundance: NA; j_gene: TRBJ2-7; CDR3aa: CASSSPGFPYEQYF
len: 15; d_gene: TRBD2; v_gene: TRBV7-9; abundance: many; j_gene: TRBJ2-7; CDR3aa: CASSLARTSGSKQYF
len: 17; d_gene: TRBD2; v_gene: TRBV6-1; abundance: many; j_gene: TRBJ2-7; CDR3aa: CASSRGLAGSSSYEQYF
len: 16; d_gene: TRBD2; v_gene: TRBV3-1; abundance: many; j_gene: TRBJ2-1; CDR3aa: CASSQASGRAIYEQFF
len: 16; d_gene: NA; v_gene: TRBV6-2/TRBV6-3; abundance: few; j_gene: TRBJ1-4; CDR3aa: CASSRTVFGNNEKLFF
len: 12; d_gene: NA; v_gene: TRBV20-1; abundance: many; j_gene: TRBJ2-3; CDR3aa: CSAQDREGTQYF
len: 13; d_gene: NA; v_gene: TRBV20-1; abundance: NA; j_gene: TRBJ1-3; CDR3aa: CSASADSGNTIYF
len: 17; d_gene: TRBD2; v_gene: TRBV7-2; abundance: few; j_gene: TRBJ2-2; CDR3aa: CASSSRTSGRATGELFF